This TCR beta chain came from a study of T cell responses to AZD1222 COVID-19 vaccine. Study-wide context: Pooling was applied to second doses at about 4 or about 12 weeks. Points from the study as a whole: All repertoire sampling was performed exclusively after the peak T cell response.

In this sample, this clone turned up once. What it binds is not known. Here immunoSEQ multiplex PCR was the method, and the copy in TCRdb shows in-frame clones only, minus some. The sample gives 75,000 to 100,000 clones, more than 75% of which show up once; less than 3% is in the top ten. Sequencing was performed on peripheral blood, taken on day 0 of AZD1222 vaccination. The receptor's source is an adult in good health.

The CDR3 DNA sequence: TGTGCCAGTAGTAGACGACAGGGTGGGACTAATGAAAAACTGTTTTTT. Its protein is CASSRRQGGTNEKLFF. V is TRBV19 and J is TRBJ1-4; 7 bases are shared with TRBD1. This CDR3 has 16 residues. Germline trimming cut 4 bases from V and 2 bases from J; bases unmatched to any gene: 7. Germline lookup yields CDR1 LNHDA and CDR2 SQIVND (reference sequence).